Listed here are 25 T cell receptor beta chains from one sample, sequenced in a study of OX40 agonist ivuxolimab in advanced cancers. Method: immunoSEQ multiplex PCR; TCRdb's copy keeps in-frame clones and lacks some. The sample lists 45,000 to 60,000 clones, more than 80% occurring once. The input for sequencing was CD4+ or CD8+ T cells sorted from blood, taken in a trial of the OX40 agonist ivuxolimab. These receptors originate from an adult with an advanced solid tumor such as melanoma, head and neck, liver or kidney cancer.

V and J are TRBV19 and TRBJ1-6; 7 nucleotides line up with TRBD1. CDR1 is LNHDA and CDR2 is SQIVND in the germline V gene (reference sequence). J lost 10 bases, V lost 5 bases, and 8 bases had no gene match. The CDR3 length is 14 residues. As DNA, the CDR3 is TGTGCCAGTAGTTTAACAGGGGAACGGTCACCCCTCCACTTT. Encoded protein: CASSLTGERSPLHF.

The rearrangement links TRBV5-5 to TRBJ1-5; no firm D call. Germline CDR1 reads SGHKS; CDR2 reads YYEKEE (reference sequence). V shed 3 bases and J shed 1 base, with 8 bases lying between them. The CDR3 has 14 residues. The CDR3 region is CASSSGPSNQPQHF. DNA of the CDR3: TGTGCCAGCAGCTCCGGGCCAAGCAATCAGCCCCAGCATTTT.

A few counts support this clone. The rearrangement joins TRBV29-1 to TRBJ2-1; 10 nucleotides align to TRBD2. The CDR3 has 15 amino acids. The V gene end was trimmed by 8 bases and the J gene end by 3 bases; junction bases not matched to a gene: 10. Germline-derived CDR1 and CDR2 are SQVTM and ANQGSEA. CDR3 loop: CSLQLAGEIYNEQFF. DNA for the CDR3: TGCAGCCTGCAGCTAGCGGGAGAAATCTACAATGAGCAGTTCTTC.

V usage is TRBV30 and J usage is TRBJ2-5; perhaps TRBD2 as D (5 bases). This CDR3 comprises 12 residues. Germline V CDR1 and CDR2: GTSNPN, SVGIG (reference sequence). The V gene lost 6 bases and the J gene lost 1 base, with 9 bases spanning the gap. The CDR3 region has the DNA TGTGCCTGCCGAGCGGTCCAAGAGACCCAGTACTTC. Protein sequence: CACRAVQETQYF.

V is TRBV28 and J is TRBJ2-7; the D gene could be TRBD1 or TRBD2 (5 bases each). Trimming removed 0 bases from V and 5 bases from J, with 20 bases in between. CDR3 size: 17 residues. Germline values: CDR1 MDHEN, CDR2 SYDVKM. CDR3 residues: CASSLWGVVQAIDEQYF. CDR3 DNA: TGTGCCAGCAGTTTATGGGGGGTGGTACAGGCTATCGACGAGCAGTACTTC.

The J gene is TRBJ2-7, the V gene TRBV5-8; D gene unclear. CDR1 is SGHTS, CDR2 YDEGEE, per germline. V dropped 4 bases and J dropped 0 bases, with 17 bases sitting between them. The CDR3 has 16 residues. DNA of the CDR3: TGTGCCAGCAGCCCTGACCTCAGCTGGAGCTCCTACGAGCAGTACTTC. This gives the protein CASSPDLSWSSYEQYF.

V is TRBV11-3 and J is TRBJ2-2; 10 bases are shared with TRBD1. The junction had 2 bases not matched to a gene; V was cut back by 3 bases and J by 4 bases. This CDR3 has 15 residues. In germline, CDR1 is SGHNT, CDR2 YENEEA. The CDR3 loop is CASSLRTGGTGELFF. CDR3 DNA: TGTGCCAGCAGCTTGCGGACAGGGGGCACCGGGGAGCTGTTTTTT.

The chain couples TRBV2 to TRBJ2-4; D is undetermined. V gave up 3 bases and J gave up 0 bases, with 6 bases separating them. The CDR3 sequence is 14 residues long. Germline V gene lookup returns CDR1 SNHLY and CDR2 FYNNEI. The CDR3: CASSELLAKNIQYF. For the CDR3, the DNA is TGTGCCAGCAGTGAGTTGCTAGCCAAAAACATTCAGTACTTC.

This chain joins TRBV20-1 and TRBJ2-7; tentative D call: TRBD1 (6 bases). Trimming removed 4 bases at V and 6 bases at J, with 10 bases between. CDR1 is DFQATT and CDR2 is SNEGSKA in the germline V gene (reference sequence). The CDR3 is made up of 11 amino acids. The CDR3 region has the DNA TGCAGTGCTACGCAAGGGGGCGAGCAGTACTTC. This translates into CSATQGGEQYF.

The V call is TRBV4-1, the J call TRBJ1-1, with unresolved D. The ends were cut back, 4 bases at V and 1 base at J, with 10 bases in the middle. Germline CDR1 and CDR2: MGHRA and YSYEKL. The CDR3 consists of 14 residues. CDR3 region: CASSPGPRNTEAFF. DNA for the CDR3: TGCGCCAGCAGCCCGGGCCCTAGGAACACTGAAGCTTTCTTT.

This chain uses TRBV6-1 with TRBJ1-1, with D possibly TRBD1 on 6 matching bases. CDR3 length: 13 residues. The V end lost 7 bases, the J end lost 4 bases, and 13 bases lay between the germline ends. Germline loops: CDR1 MNHNS, CDR2 SASEGT. CDR3 DNA sequence: TGTGCCAGCACCTACGGACAGTTCACTGAAGCTTTCTTT. Protein product: CASTYGQFTEAFF.

The gene calls are TRBV18 and TRBJ1-2, with 7 bases lining up with TRBD1. Germline V gives CDR1 KGHSH, CDR2 LQKENI. The J segment lost 7 bases and the V segment lost 5 bases, leaving 13 bases of the junction unmatched. CDR3 size: 15 residues. The CDR3 region has the DNA TGTGCCAGCTCAGCTACAGGGGCCTCGCTGACTGGCTACACCTTC. Its translation is CASSATGASLTGYTF.

J is TRBJ1-6 and V is TRBV6-5; maybe TRBD1 (5 bases). The CDR3 has 15 amino acids. Germline V gene data show CDR1 as MNHEY and CDR2 as SVGAGI. V was trimmed by 6 bases and J by 0 bases, leaving 9 bases between them. As DNA, the CDR3 is TGTGCCAGCAGGACAGATGGCTCCTATAATTCACCCCTCCACTTT. As protein: CASRTDGSYNSPLHF.

The count of this clone is one. The chain recombines TRBV11-2 with TRBJ2-3, with D hard to call. The CDR3 runs to 12 residues. Trimming left V 5 bases short and J 9 bases short, with 12 bases between. CDR1 is SGHAT and CDR2 is FQNNGV in the germline V gene. The DNA of the CDR3 is TGTGCCAGCAGCCCCTCCCAAGGGACGCAGTATTTT. It codes for CASSPSQGTQYF.

The chain uses TRBV5-5 and TRBJ2-7; a weak D match, TRBD2 (5 bases). V dropped 2 bases and J dropped 6 bases, with 15 bases sitting between them. The germline V gene encodes CDR1 SGHKS and CDR2 YYEKEE (reference sequence). The CDR3 spans 14 residues. The CDR3 loop is CASSFQRVVREQYF. DNA for the CDR3: TGTGCCAGCAGCTTCCAGAGGGTTGTCCGCGAGCAGTACTTC. Full variable domain (remainder filled in from reference TRBV5-5 and TRBJ2-7): DAGVTQSPTHLIKTRGQQVTLRCSPISGHKSVSWYQQVLGQGPQFIFQYYEKEERGRGNFPDRFSARQFPNYSSELNVNALLLGDSALYLCASSFQRVVREQYFGPGTRLTVT.

The chain recombines TRBV19 with TRBJ2-1, with 8 bases identical to TRBD2. Germline-derived CDR1 and CDR2 are LNHDA and SQIVND (reference sequence). V gave up 5 bases and J gave up 4 bases; unmatched junction bases: 4. The length of the CDR3 is 14 residues. The CDR3 reads CASSGLAGYNEQFF. CDR3 bases: TGTGCCAGTAGTGGGCTAGCGGGTTACAATGAGCAGTTCTTC. Full variable domain (rest looked up from reference TRBV19 and TRBJ2-1): DGGITQSPKYLFRKEGQNVTLSCEQNLNHDAMYWYRQDPGQGLRLIYYSQIVNDFQKGDIAEGYSVSREKKESFPLTVTSAQKNPTAFYLCASSGLAGYNEQFFGPGTRLTVL.

As DNA, the CDR3 is TGCGCCAGCAGTCTTTCCGGGCAGATCAATCAGCCCCAGCATTTT. Translating gives CASSLSGQINQPQHF. The rearrangement links TRBV23-1 to TRBJ1-5; no clear D. TRBV23-1 is marked as an open reading frame, function uncertain. V was shortened by 4 bases and J by 3 bases, with 13 bases between the two germline ends. The CDR3 is 15 residues long.

The gene calls are TRBV19 and TRBJ2-7; no definite D call. V shed 2 bases and J shed 2 bases, with 10 bases lying between them. CDR3 length: 14 residues. Germline CDR1 reads LNHDA; CDR2 reads SQIVND (reference sequence). CDR3 sequence reads: CASSIRWQTYEQYF. CDR3 DNA: TGTGCCAGTAGTATAAGGTGGCAGACCTACGAGCAGTACTTC. The variable domain in full, completed from reference TRBV19 and TRBJ2-7, reads DGGITQSPKYLFRKEGQNVTLSCEQNLNHDAMYWYRQDPGQGLRLIYYSQIVNDFQKGDIAEGYSVSREKKESFPLTVTSAQKNPTAFYLCASSIRWQTYEQYFGPGTRLTVT.

This clone has a handful of counts. The chain employs TRBV15 and TRBJ2-7; weak D call: TRBD2 (6 bases). V dropped 5 bases and J dropped 2 bases, with 16 bases sitting between them. CDR1 is LNHNV and CDR2 is YYDKDF in the germline V gene (reference sequence). This CDR3 region has 15 residues. The CDR3 protein is CATSDPGTSPYEQYF. The CDR3 DNA sequence: TGTGCCACCAGCGACCCCGGGACTTCTCCCTACGAGCAGTACTTC.

J is TRBJ2-5 and V is TRBV21-1; TRBD1, the D gene given by the table, was not confirmed from the DNA. TRBV21-1 is a pseudogene locus. The CDR3 runs to 13 residues. The CDR3 bases are TGTGCCAGCAGCAACAGGCTCCAAGAGACCCAGTACTTC. This encodes CASSNRLQETQYF.

The V gene is TRBV7-9, the J gene TRBJ2-1, with 9 bases aligning to TRBD2. Trimming cost V 1 base and J 6 bases; bases outside gene matches: 10. CDR3 length equals 17 residues. The germline CDR1 and CDR2 sequences are SEHNR and FQNEAQ (reference sequence). CDR3 in amino acids: CASSLVSGGRASNEQFF. The CDR3 bases are TGTGCCAGCAGCTTAGTCTCGGGCGGGAGGGCCTCCAATGAGCAGTTCTTC.

This sequence joins TRBV5-1 and TRBJ1-5; TRBD1 matches at 7 bases. V was clipped by 4 bases and J by 4 bases; unmatched bases: 8. Germline V gene data show CDR1 as SGHRS and CDR2 as YFSETQ. This CDR3 region has 15 residues. In DNA, the CDR3 is TGCGCCAGCAGCCTGGGGGACAGCCAGAATCAGCCCCAGCATTTT. It specifies CASSLGDSQNQPQHF. The complete variable domain, with remaining parts taken from reference TRBV5-1 and TRBJ1-5, reads KAGVTQTPRYLIKTRGQQVTLSCSPISGHRSVSWYQQTPGQGLQFLFEYFSETQRNKGNFPGRFSGRQFSNSRSEMNVSTLELGDSALYLCASSLGDSQNQPQHFGDGTRLSIL.

The gene calls are TRBV6-6 and TRBJ1-2; D gene unclear. The V gene lost 2 bases and the J gene lost 8 bases, with 12 bases spanning the gap. CDR1 MNHNY and CDR2 SVGAGI come from the germline V gene (reference sequence). The CDR3 is 13 residues long. In DNA, the CDR3 is TGTGCCAGCAGTTACGGATGGCTGGGCGGCTACACCTTC. Translated: CASSYGWLGGYTF.

The chain employs TRBV4-2 and TRBJ2-1; TRBD2 matches at 8 bases. With 3 bases clipped from V and 7 bases from J, the junction kept 8 bases outside the gene matches. The CDR3 consists of 15 residues. Germline assignment: CDR1 LGHNA and CDR2 YNFKEQ. Here the CDR3 reads CASSHVPGLENEQFF. The CDR3 DNA sequence: TGTGCCAGCAGCCATGTCCCGGGACTAGAGAATGAGCAGTTCTTC.

The chain employs TRBV6-1 and TRBJ2-6; D might be TRBD1 or TRBD2, each matching 5 bases. Trimming removed 1 base at V and 0 bases at J, with 13 bases between. The germline gives CDR1 MNHNS, CDR2 SASEGT. This CDR3 region has 18 residues. The DNA of the CDR3 is TGTGCCAGCAGTGAAGGGGCAGGGAGCTACTCTGGGGCCAACGTCCTGACTTTC. This translates into CASSEGAGSYSGANVLTF.